The next 15 T cell receptor beta chains were all read from a single sample in a study of blood T cell repertoires in COVID-19. The protocol was immunoSEQ multiplex PCR, while the TCRdb copy is restricted to in-frame clones and leaves out a portion. Of 130,000 or so clones in the sample, 65% to 80% were seen once. Sequencing was done on a sample of peripheral blood. All receptors come from a man in his fifties or sixties with acute or convalescent COVID-19.

V usage is TRBV25-1 and J usage is TRBJ2-1, with D tentatively TRBD1 (6 bases). The V end lost 3 bases, the J end lost 8 bases, and 23 bases lay between the germline ends. CDR1 and CDR2 from the germline V gene are MGHDK and SYGVNS. The CDR3 consists of 17 residues. CDR3 amino acids: CASSDPETQGPGDEQFF. The CDR3 DNA is TGTGCCAGCAGTGATCCGGAGACACAGGGACCTGGTGATGAGCAGTTCTTC.

J is TRBJ1-1 and V is TRBV29-1; TRBD1 aligns across 7 bases. CDR3 size: 12 residues. V gave up 5 bases and J gave up 1 base; unmatched junction bases: 1. Germline CDR1 SQVTM, CDR2 ANQGSEA. For the CDR3, the DNA is TGCAGCGTTCGGGACAGGAACACTGAAGCTTTCTTT. This translates into CSVRDRNTEAFF.

The genes are TRBV24-1 and TRBJ2-3, with D perhaps TRBD1 (5 bases). This CDR3 spans 15 amino acids. Germline V gene data show CDR1 as KGHDR and CDR2 as SFDVKD. V lost 0 bases and J lost 2, with 8 bases in between. DNA for the CDR3: TGTGCCACCAGTGATTTGGACAGATTCACAGATACGCAGTATTTT. The encoded protein is CATSDLDRFTDTQYF.

Worth noting for this clone: The junction shows a germline mismatch at one end, possibly a read error. The chain joins TRBV6-1 to TRBJ1-6; D perhaps matches TRBD1 (5 bases). The CDR3 spans 12 residues. Germline V gene lookup returns CDR1 MNHNS and CDR2 SASEGT. CDR3 bases: TGTGCCAGCAGTGATCGGGCGGGGGGTATTATTTTT. Protein: CASSDRAGGIIF.

The chain joins TRBV7-8 to TRBJ2-7, with a possible D match to TRBD1 (5 bases). The germline V gene encodes CDR1 SGHVS and CDR2 FQNEAQ. The CDR3 totals 16 residues. The ends were cut back, 1 base at V and 3 bases at J, with 16 bases in the middle. CDR3 region: CASSLEGRAAFYEQYF. DNA for the CDR3: TGTGCCAGCAGCTTAGAGGGGCGCGCAGCTTTCTACGAGCAGTACTTC. Full variable domain (outside the CDR3, taken from reference TRBV7-8 and TRBJ2-7): GAGVSQSPRYKVAKRGQDVALRCDPISGHVSLFWYQQALGQGPEFLTYFQNEAQLDKSGLPSDRFFAERPEGSVSTLKIQRTQQEDSAVYLCASSLEGRAAFYEQYFGPGTRLTVT.

The chain uses TRBV19 and TRBJ1-2, with D unclear. Germline V CDR1 and CDR2: LNHDA, SQIVND (reference sequence). Trimming pared 10 bases from V and 4 bases from J, leaving 16 bases between. The length of the CDR3 is 13 residues. The CDR3 region is CATRREGGYGYTF. CDR3 nucleotides: TGTGCCACCCGGAGGGAAGGTGGCTATGGCTACACCTTC.

The rearrangement joins TRBV2 to TRBJ1-4; weak D call: TRBD1 (5 bases). In germline, CDR1 is SNHLY, CDR2 FYNNEI. Trimming stripped 4 bases from V and 2 bases from J, with 20 bases between. The CDR3 contains 18 residues. CDR3 in DNA: TGTGCCAGCAGTGGGGGCCGGGGGAATTATGCGACTAATGAAAAACTGTTTTTT. This codes for CASSGGRGNYATNEKLFF.

This clone was detected only a few times. This rearrangement joins TRBV21-1 to TRBJ1-6; the table's D call TRBD1 went unverified against the DNA. TRBV21-1 is a recognized pseudogene. The CDR3 runs to 16 residues. The CDR3: CASSKATASYNSPLHF. In DNA, the CDR3 is TGTGCCAGCAGCAAAGCCACAGCCTCCTATAATTCACCCCTCCACTTT.

The chain has TRBV6-5 and TRBJ1-2; TRBD1 is a possible D gene (6 bases). CDR3 length: 12 residues. Per germline, CDR1 MNHEY and CDR2 SVGAGI. Trimming stripped 8 bases from V and 3 bases from J, with 10 bases between. DNA of the CDR3: TGTGCCAGCTCAGGGGACCACTATGGCTACACCTTC. Translated, it gives CASSGDHYGYTF.

The rearrangement links TRBV11-2 to TRBJ2-1; 9 bases are a match to TRBD1. Germline V gives CDR1 SGHAT, CDR2 FQNNGV. Trimming at V came to 1 base and at J to 8 bases, leaving 6 bases not matched to a gene. The CDR3 totals 15 residues. The CDR3 loop is CASSLVLQGAYEQFF. In DNA, the CDR3 is TGTGCCAGCAGCTTAGTTTTACAGGGGGCGTATGAGCAGTTCTTC.

This sequence joins TRBV5-5 and TRBJ1-6; 7 bases line up with TRBD1. The CDR3 runs to 15 residues. V was pared by 1 base and J by 9 bases, with 7 bases of the junction left unmatched. Germline CDR1 is SGHKS and CDR2 is YYEKEE (reference sequence). Here the CDR3 reads CASSLLGQVGSPLHF. As DNA, the CDR3 is TGTGCCAGCAGCTTGCTCGGACAGGTCGGTTCACCCCTCCACTTT.

The table lists this clone with a few counts. The J gene is TRBJ2-3, the V gene TRBV2, with 15 bases identical to TRBD2. V shed 6 bases, J shed 5 bases, and the junction held 6 bases outside the gene matches. The CDR3 is 16 residues long. The germline CDR1 and CDR2 sequences are SNHLY and FYNNEI. CDR3 coding DNA: TGTGCCAGCAGGGCCGGACTAGCGGGGGGGCGAGATACGCAGTATTTT. Translating it yields CASRAGLAGGRDTQYF.

The rearrangement uses TRBV13 and TRBJ1-5; D may be TRBD1 (6 bases). Germline V gene data show CDR1 as PRHDT and CDR2 as FYEKMQ (reference sequence). Trimming stripped 7 bases from V and 4 bases from J, with 17 bases between. The CDR3 extends over 15 amino acids. CDR3 protein: CASNEGGRLNQPQHF. For the CDR3, the DNA is TGTGCCAGCAATGAAGGGGGACGCCTGAATCAGCCCCAGCATTTT.

The gene calls are TRBV30 and TRBJ1-2; 8 positions match TRBD1. The length of the CDR3 is 16 residues. Per germline, CDR1 GTSNPN and CDR2 SVGIG (reference sequence). J lost 2 bases, V lost 0 bases, and 8 bases had no gene match. CDR3 nucleotides: TGTGCCTGGAGTGTAGTAAGAACAGGGGGAAACTATGGCTACACCTTC. It specifies CAWSVVRTGGNYGYTF.

This clone has a handful of counts. V gene TRBV18 combines with J gene TRBJ2-7, with TRBD2 matching 12 bases. Germline V CDR1 and CDR2: KGHSH, LQKENI. The V segment lost 3 bases and the J segment 3 bases; nucleotides outside the gene matches: 3. This CDR3 contains 15 residues. DNA for the CDR3: TGTGCCAGCTCACCCCAGACTAGCGGGGGCTACGAGCAGTACTTC. Translation gives CASSPQTSGGYEQYF.